The next 24 T cell receptor beta chains were all read from a single sample in a study of T cell responses to AZD1222 COVID-19 vaccine. Method: immunoSEQ multiplex PCR; TCRdb's copy keeps in-frame clones and lacks some. In the table there are about 110,000 clones, roughly 90% of which are singletons. This specimen consisted of peripheral blood, obtained on day 0 of AZD1222 vaccination. Every receptor here comes from an adult in good health.

This chain links TRBV19 with TRBJ1-3, with TRBD1 identical over 12 bases. From germline, CDR1 is LNHDA and CDR2 SQIVND (reference sequence). V was pared by 9 bases and J by 1 base, with 4 bases of the junction left unmatched. The length of the CDR3 is 15 residues. The CDR3 coding sequence is TGTGCCAGCAGGGACAGGGGGCGATCTGGAAACACCATATATTTT. This encodes CASRDRGRSGNTIYF.

The CDR3 protein is CASSGARGDTEAFF. CDR3 sequence (DNA): TGTGCCAGCAGTGGAGCCAGGGGAGACACTGAAGCTTTCTTT. V usage is TRBV6-2 or TRBV6-3 and J usage is TRBJ1-1; perhaps TRBD1 as D (6 bases). CDR1 and CDR2 from the germline V gene are MNHEY and SVGEGT. The CDR3 has 14 residues. Trimming removed 5 bases at V and 3 bases at J, with 13 bases between.

This rearrangement joins TRBV5-4 to TRBJ2-7, with D hard to call. CDR1 and CDR2 (germline): SGHNT, YYREEE (reference sequence). Deletions cut 3 bases from V and 2 bases from J, with 12 bases between. This CDR3 is built from 14 residues. The CDR3 nucleotides read TGTGCCAGCAGCTCCACCGGCCAGGCCTACGAGCAGTACTTC. Its protein is CASSSTGQAYEQYF. Complete variable domain (other parts from reference TRBV5-4 and TRBJ2-7): ETGVTQSPTHLIKTRGQQVTLRCSSQSGHNTVSWYQQALGQGPQFIFQYYREEENGRGNFPPRFSGLQFPNYSSELNVNALELDDSALYLCASSSTGQAYEQYFGPGTRLTVT.

The chain carries TRBV27 and TRBJ2-7, with 8 bases lining up with TRBD2. Germline V lookup: CDR1 MNHEY, CDR2 SMNVEV (reference sequence). After removal of 6 bases from V and 3 bases from J, the junction contained 7 bases not matched to a gene. The CDR3 has 14 amino acids. CDR3 sequence: CASRTGGGIYEQYF. CDR3 sequence (DNA): TGTGCCAGCAGGACCGGCGGGGGGATCTACGAGCAGTACTTC.

The V gene is TRBV29-1, the J gene TRBJ2-7; D gene ambiguous. Per the germline V gene, CDR1 is SQVTM and CDR2 is ANQGSEA. This CDR3 has 11 residues. V was shortened by 7 bases and J by 3 bases, with 10 bases between the two germline ends. As DNA, the CDR3 is TGCAGCGCCTTGCACTACTACGAGCAGTACTTC. This encodes CSALHYYEQYF.

The chain recombines TRBV27 with TRBJ1-5; D is ambiguous. Germline CDR1 and CDR2: MNHEY and SMNVEV (reference sequence). This CDR3 region has 14 residues. V dropped 4 bases and J dropped 5 bases, with 12 bases sitting between them. The CDR3 loop reads CASSYGQADQPQHF. The CDR3 DNA is TGTGCCAGCAGTTACGGGCAAGCGGATCAGCCCCAGCATTTT.

The gene calls are TRBV28 and TRBJ2-3; the D gene is possibly TRBD2 (5 bases). The germline V gene encodes CDR1 MDHEN and CDR2 SYDVKM. This CDR3 comprises 12 residues. Trimming shortened V by 6 bases and J by 9 bases, and 13 bases separated the two germline ends. The CDR3 nucleotides are TGTGCCAGCAGCCTCTTAAGCGGAACGCAGTATTTT. Translation gives CASSLLSGTQYF.

The chain employs TRBV6-2 or TRBV6-3 and TRBJ2-7, with D maybe TRBD1 (5 bases). Germline CDR1 is MNHEY and CDR2 is SVGEGT. The CDR3 consists of 16 residues. V was shortened by 2 bases and J by 7 bases, with 21 bases between the two germline ends. The CDR3 sequence: CASSYMGQGVVREQYF. In DNA form, the CDR3 reads TGTGCCAGCAGTTACATGGGGCAGGGCGTTGTGCGGGAGCAGTACTTC.

Written as DNA, the CDR3 is TGTGCCAGCAGTCCAGGGAAAGGGCAGGGGGCAACTGAAGCTTTCTTT. This sequence encodes CASSPGKGQGATEAFF. The chain recombines TRBV27 with TRBJ1-1; 8 positions match TRBD1. With V trimmed by 5 bases and J by 5 bases, 13 bases remained unmatched. The CDR3 spans 16 residues. In germline, CDR1 is MNHEY, CDR2 SMNVEV (reference sequence).

The chain combines TRBV27 with TRBJ2-5, with TRBD2 matching 7 bases. The CDR3 is 15 residues long. The V gene's germline CDR1 is MNHEY and CDR2 SMNVEV (reference sequence). V trimming: 8 bases; J trimming: 5 bases; junction bases outside the gene matches: 14. The CDR3 sequence is CASRLVGGDRETQYF. DNA of the CDR3: TGTGCCAGCCGGCTCGTTGGGGGGGATAGGGAGACCCAGTACTTC.

The chain employs TRBV18 and TRBJ2-1; 7 bases align to TRBD2. Trimming took 6 bases from V and 4 from J; bases not matched to a gene: 12. The CDR3 has 16 residues. Germline CDR1 KGHSH, CDR2 LQKENI. This chain's CDR3 is CASSYGGSTLYNEQFF. Written as DNA, the CDR3 is TGTGCCAGCTCTTACGGCGGGAGCACCCTTTACAATGAGCAGTTCTTC. The full variable domain, completed using reference TRBV18 and TRBJ2-1, is NAGVMQNPRHLVRRRGQEARLRCSPMKGHSHVYWYRQLPEEGLKFMVYLQKENIIDESGMPKERFSAEFPKEGPSILRIQQVVRGDSAAYFCASSYGGSTLYNEQFFGPGTRLTVL.

The CDR3 DNA sequence: TGTGCCAGCAGTTTTGGTTCGCCCCAGCATTTT. It encodes CASSFGSPQHF. The chain carries TRBV12-3 or TRBV12-4 and TRBJ1-5; D gene unclear. The V end lost 3 bases, the J end lost 9 bases, and 6 bases lay between the germline ends. This CDR3 comprises 11 residues.

The V call is TRBV6-2 or TRBV6-3, the J call TRBJ1-3; D perhaps matches TRBD1 (5 bases). This CDR3 has 16 amino acids. V lost 2 bases and J 2 bases, leaving 13 bases between the germline ends. Per germline, CDR1 MNHEY and CDR2 SVGEGT. For the CDR3, the DNA is TGTGCCAGCAGTTACGAAGGGACCCCTCCTGGAAACACCATATATTTT. Its protein product is CASSYEGTPPGNTIYF.

V and J are TRBV19 and TRBJ1-2, with D perhaps TRBD1 (5 bases). Trimming pared 2 bases from V and 4 bases from J, leaving 11 bases between. This CDR3 comprises 14 residues. Germline CDR1 and CDR2: LNHDA and SQIVND (reference sequence). The CDR3 nucleotides read TGTGCCAGTAGTATATATGGTGGGGGCTATGGCTACACCTTC. Translating gives CASSIYGGGYGYTF.

This chain links TRBV14 with TRBJ2-1; possible D gene TRBD1, 5 bases. V was pared by 1 base and J by 3 bases, with 13 bases between. The CDR3 has 16 amino acids. Germline-derived CDR1 and CDR2 are SGHDN and FVKESK. CDR3 in amino acids: CASSQGWQGNYNEQFF. The DNA for the CDR3 is TGTGCCAGCAGCCAAGGGTGGCAGGGAAACTACAATGAGCAGTTCTTC.

This chain connects TRBV6-5 to TRBJ1-2, with 7 nucleotides matching TRBD1. The V gene end was trimmed by 0 bases and the J gene end by 4 bases; junction bases not matched to a gene: 2. CDR3 size: 14 residues. Per the germline V gene, CDR1 is MNHEY and CDR2 is SVGAGI. The CDR3 DNA is TGTGCCAGCAGTTACTCCGCAGGGGGCTATGGCTACACCTTC. This codes for CASSYSAGGYGYTF.

The chain recombines TRBV5-1 with TRBJ1-1; D remains unclear. Per the germline V gene, CDR1 is SGHRS and CDR2 is YFSETQ. This CDR3 is built from 14 residues. Between the trimmed V and J ends, which lost 4 bases and 1 base, there was a span of 11 bases. Written as DNA, the CDR3 is TGCGCCAGCAGCCCCGCACCTCCGAACACTGAAGCTTTCTTT. Encoded protein: CASSPAPPNTEAFF.

The V and J genes are TRBV5-6 and TRBJ2-3, with TRBD2 matching 9 bases. The CDR3 length is 18 residues. V dropped 4 bases and J dropped 3; count of bases not matched to a gene: 15. Germline loops: CDR1 SGHDT, CDR2 YYEEEE. CDR3 sequence (DNA): TGTGCCAGCAGCCTTTCTTCCAGGTATAGCGGGAGAACAGATACGCAGTATTTT. It encodes CASSLSSRYSGRTDTQYF. Full variable domain (outside the CDR3, taken from reference TRBV5-6 and TRBJ2-3): DAGVTQSPTHLIKTRGQQVTLRCSPKSGHDTVSWYQQALGQGPQFIFQYYEEEERQRGNFPDRFSGHQFPNYSSELNVNALLLGDSALYLCASSLSSRYSGRTDTQYFGPGTRLTVL.

J is TRBJ2-2 and V is TRBV2, with 8 nucleotides matching TRBD1. V was clipped by 5 bases and J by 6 bases; unmatched bases: 11. Germline CDR1 and CDR2: SNHLY and FYNNEI. The CDR3 length is 16 residues. CDR3 residues: CASSTSSHRGAGELFF. CDR3 nucleotides: TGTGCCAGCAGTACTTCCTCGCACAGGGGGGCCGGGGAGCTGTTTTTT.

The V call is TRBV7-9, the J call TRBJ2-2; D is undetermined. The ends were cut back, 1 base at V and 6 bases at J, with 12 bases in the middle. The germline V gene has CDR1 SEHNR and CDR2 FQNEAQ (reference sequence). CDR3 length: 15 amino acids. CDR3 amino acids: CASSLGVGLSGELFF. In nucleotides, the CDR3 is TGTGCCAGCAGCTTAGGCGTCGGGTTATCCGGGGAGCTGTTTTTT.

The V and J genes are TRBV7-2 and TRBJ2-1, with 8 bases that match TRBD1. CDR1 is SGHTA, CDR2 FQGNSA, per germline. J gave up 3 bases and V 3 bases, and 4 bases lay outside the gene matches. The CDR3 is 15 amino acids. The CDR3 is CASSFGTGYYNEQFF. CDR3 in DNA: TGTGCCAGCAGCTTCGGGACAGGTTACTACAATGAGCAGTTCTTC.

This clone has more than one count but fewer than ten. The chain carries TRBV7-9 and TRBJ1-1, with D unclear. Trimming stripped 2 bases from V and 1 base from J, with 5 bases between. CDR1 is SEHNR, CDR2 FQNEAQ, per germline (reference sequence). The CDR3 has 13 amino acids. For the CDR3, the DNA is TGTGCCAGCAGCTTATCAGGGAACACTGAAGCTTTCTTT. It is translated as CASSLSGNTEAFF.

This chain joins TRBV27 and TRBJ2-2, with no clear D. The CDR3 extends over 14 amino acids. The V and J ends lost 10 bases and 4 bases respectively, with 16 bases between them. Germline assignment: CDR1 MNHEY and CDR2 SMNVEV (reference sequence). CDR3 residues: CATAQLQATGELFF. In DNA, the CDR3 is TGTGCCACCGCCCAGCTTCAGGCCACCGGGGAGCTGTTTTTT.

In its sample, this clone was seen once. The CDR3: CASSSGTDYGYTF. DNA for the CDR3: TGTGCCAGCAGCTCTGGGACGGATTATGGCTACACCTTC. The J gene is TRBJ1-2, the V gene TRBV5-4, with D possibly being TRBD1 (5 bases). Germline CDR1 reads SGHNT; CDR2 reads YYREEE (reference sequence). Trimming removed 3 bases at V and 5 bases at J, with 11 bases between. The CDR3 is made up of 13 amino acids.